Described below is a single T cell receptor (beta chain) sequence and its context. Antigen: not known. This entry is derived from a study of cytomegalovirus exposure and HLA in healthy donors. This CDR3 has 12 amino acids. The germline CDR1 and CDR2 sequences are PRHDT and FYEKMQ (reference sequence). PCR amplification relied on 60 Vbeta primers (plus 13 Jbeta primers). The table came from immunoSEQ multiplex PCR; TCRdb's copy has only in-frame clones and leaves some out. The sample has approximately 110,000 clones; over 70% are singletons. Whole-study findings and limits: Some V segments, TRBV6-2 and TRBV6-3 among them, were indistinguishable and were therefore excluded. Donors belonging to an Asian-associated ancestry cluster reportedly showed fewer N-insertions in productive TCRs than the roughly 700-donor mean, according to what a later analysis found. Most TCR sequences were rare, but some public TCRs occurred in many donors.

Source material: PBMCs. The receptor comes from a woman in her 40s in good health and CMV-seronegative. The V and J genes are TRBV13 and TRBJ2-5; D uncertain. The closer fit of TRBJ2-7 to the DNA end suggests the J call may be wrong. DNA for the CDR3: TGTGCCAGCAGCTTAATGCGCTACGAGCAGTACTTC. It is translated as CASSLMRYEQYF.